This T cell receptor beta chain is from a study of shared T cell receptors in the human thymus. Clones were sequenced by immunoSEQ multiplex PCR, and TCRdb holds only the in-frame ones, with some missing. In the table there are some 760,000 clones, approximately 85% of which are singletons. V gave up 3 bases and J gave up 2 bases; unmatched junction bases: 8. The germline V gene has CDR1 SGHDT and CDR2 YYEEEE. The CDR3 runs 16 residues. This same sample was also taken into another study, of human thymus T cells. This second study says: All donors were healthy Finnish infants who were undergoing corrective surgery to treat congenital heart defects. Within thymic and blood repertoires, V and J gene usage appeared to be biased. Highly overlapping thymic repertoires in unrelated individuals were reported by related research.

The chain couples TRBV5-6 to TRBJ1-1; 9 nucleotides agree with TRBD1. The sequencing sample was made of thymocytes. The receptor's source is a girl under two years old with a congenital heart defect. CDR3 in DNA: TGTGCCAGCAGCTCAAACAGACAGGGGGGAAACACTGAAGCTTTCTTT. It translates to CASSSNRQGGNTEAFF.